The clone carrying this T cell receptor beta chain was detected a few times. The CDR3 has 14 residues. Deletions cut 7 bases from V and 1 base from J, with 13 bases between. The germline V gene has CDR1 MNHNY and CDR2 SVGAGI (reference sequence). The source of the sample is a study of T cell repertoires in cytomegalovirus infection. Across the study: The public TCR beta signatures pointed to both CMV infection and matching HLA type.

Using its own MiXCR run on the reads, TCRdb lists one record per CDR3 protein. Of more than 150,000 distinct CDR3 sequences detected, roughly 19% appear once; the ten largest clones hold approximately 2.9%. This receptor was identified in a human donor in good health (CMV status not recorded). Some clones in this sample may be carry-over from other donors' samples. Source material: PBMCs. The chain is built from TRBV6-6 and TRBJ2-5, with D hard to call. This CDR3 reads CASTQGLSQETQYF. The CDR3 nucleotides read TGTGCCAGCACCCAAGGGCTATCCCAAGAGACCCAGTACTTC.